This T cell receptor beta chain is from a study of cytomegalovirus exposure and HLA in healthy donors. Study findings and constraints: Roughly uniform sequencing depth across donors was assumed, possibly incorrectly. Later genetic work tied a missense DCLRE1C variant to beta-chain V and J trimming. A list of roughly 160 TCR beta chains associated with cytomegalovirus was given.

There are 15 residues in the CDR3. The trim removed 1 base at V and 2 bases at J, leaving 8 bases unmatched. Per the germline V gene, CDR1 is GTSNPN and CDR2 is SVGIG (reference sequence). About this clone itself: Antigen specificity is unknown.

Both 60 Vbeta primers and 13 Jbeta primers went into the PCR. Sequencing used immunoSEQ multiplex PCR; TCRdb keeps in-frame clones, though not all of them. The sample yields tens of thousands of clones, roughly 82% seen once. This chain connects TRBV30 to TRBJ2-7; TRBD1 matches at 7 bases. The sequencing sample was made of PBMCs. The sequence derives from a young man in good health and CMV-seronegative. The CDR3 nucleotides read TGTGCCTGGAGTGGGAGAAGGGACAGTGCCTACGAGCAGTACTTC. This codes for CAWSGRRDSAYEQYF.